The text below deals with one TCR beta chain. Antigen specificity is unknown. This entry belongs to a study of T cells in localized non-small cell lung cancer. Overall study results and limits: T cell clonality was highest in uninvolved adjacent lung, above tumor. Longer overall survival was associated with a higher density of T cells in the blood.

This CDR3 has 14 amino acids. In germline, CDR1 is MGHDK, CDR2 SYGVNS. The V segment lost 3 bases and the J segment 5 bases; nucleotides outside the gene matches: 6. Assay used: immunoSEQ multiplex PCR; TCRdb lists only in-frame clones, some missing. The sample includes 30,000 to 35,000 clones, 88% of them seen just once. This sequence was found in a woman aged 35-75 years with stage I lung adenocarcinoma. This material consisted of peripheral blood, taken before any cancer treatment. This rearrangement joins TRBV25-1 to TRBJ2-5; TRBD1 matches at 7 bases. The CDR3 coding sequence is TGTGCCAGCAGTGAGTACAGGGGAAGGGAGACCCAGTACTTC. Encoded protein: CASSEYRGRETQYF. Full variable domain (remainder filled in from reference TRBV25-1 and TRBJ2-5): EADIYQTPRYLVIGTGKKITLECSQTMGHDKMYWYQQDPGMELHLIHYSYGVNSTEKGDLSSESTVSRIRTEHFPLTLESARPSHTSQYLCASSEYRGRETQYFGPGTRLLVL.